This T cell receptor (beta chain) was recorded in a study of T cell responses to AZD1222 COVID-19 vaccine. Study-level points and caveats: With two AZD1222 doses given, Spike-specific TCR breadth and depth both rose.

For this clone: What it binds is unknown. The identical CDR3 is also encoded by other nucleotide sequences in the sample.

The repertoire was sequenced with immunoSEQ multiplex PCR; TCRdb's copy has only in-frame clones and lacks some. The repertoire holds roughly 70,000 clones, roughly four fifths seen once, with about 5.6% in the top ten. This clonotype was sampled from an adult in good health. Sequenced material: peripheral blood, taken on day 0 of AZD1222 vaccination.

CDR3 nucleotides: TGCAGTGCTAGTGTTAGCGGGGACGAGCAGTACTTC. Translated: CSASVSGDEQYF. The J gene is TRBJ2-7, the V gene TRBV20-1, with 8 bases lining up with TRBD2. There are 12 residues in the CDR3. Germline CDR1 and CDR2: DFQATT and SNEGSKA (reference sequence). The J segment lost 5 bases and the V segment lost 3 bases, leaving 3 bases of the junction unmatched.